These 21 T cell receptor beta chains were sequenced from one sample in a study of tumor-infiltrating lymphocytes in glioblastoma multiforme. TCRB libraries came from RNA via three nested multiplex PCR rounds. A single record per CDR3 protein comes from TCRdb applying MiXCR to the multiplex PCR reads. The data contain fewer than 40,000 distinct CDR3 sequences, roughly 64% of them seen just once; the ten biggest clones take up 33%. The sample consisted of brain tumor tissue. All receptors derive from a male donor with glioblastoma.

By share of the sample, this clonotype is medium-sized. The rearrangement links TRBV6-1 to TRBJ1-2; no reliable D call. In germline, CDR1 is MNHNS, CDR2 SASEGT. The CDR3 extends over 13 amino acids. Trimming removed 5 bases from V and 5 bases from J, with 12 bases in between. The CDR3 coding sequence is TGTGCCAGCAGTCAGCAGGAGATTTATGGCTACACCTTC. This encodes CASSQQEIYGYTF.

This clonotype ranks as medium-sized (0.01 to 0.1%). The V gene is TRBV4-1, the J gene TRBJ2-1; tentative D call: TRBD2 (5 bases). Looked up from germline, CDR1 is MGHRA and CDR2 is YSYEKL. This CDR3 spans 17 amino acids. Between the trimmed V and J ends, which lost 1 base and 0 bases, there was a span of 13 bases. The CDR3 reads CASSQGTGRSSYNEQFF. The CDR3 coding sequence is TGCGCCAGCAGCCAAGGGACTGGAAGGAGCTCCTACAATGAGCAGTTCTTC.

This clonotype occurred many times. This sequence joins TRBV5-6 and TRBJ1-1, with D hard to call. CDR1 is SGHDT, CDR2 YYEEEE, per germline. With 2 bases removed from V and 1 base from J, the gap between germline ends came to 3 bases. This CDR3 has 12 amino acids. The CDR3 DNA follows: TGTGCCAGCAGCTTCGCGAACACTGAAGCTTTCTTT. Its protein product is CASSFANTEAFF.

For this clonotype: A junction end diverges from the germline sequence, so it may reflect a read error. J is TRBJ2-5 and V is TRBV5-5; D is tentatively TRBD1 or TRBD2 (5 bases each). CDR1 SGHKS and CDR2 YYEKEE come from the germline V gene (reference sequence). The CDR3 sequence is 13 residues long. The CDR3 reads CPSGRADKETQYF. CDR3 nucleotides: TGTCCCAGCGGCAGAGCGGACAAAGAGACCCAGTACTTC.

Comment on this clonotype: One end of the junction does not line up with germline, which may come from a read error. The CDR3 coding sequence is TGCGCCTGCAGCTCTGGGGGGGGCTTGACTACTGAAGCCTTCTTT. Amino acids: CACSSGGGLTTEAFF. The chain links TRBV4-1 to TRBJ1-1; a weak D match, TRBD1 (6 bases). Germline loops: CDR1 MGHRA, CDR2 YSYEKL. CDR3 length equals 15 residues.

About this clonotype itself: This may stem from a read error, because a much larger clone lies one nucleotide away. V is TRBV12-3 or TRBV12-4 and J is TRBJ1-5, with a tentative D call TRBD1 (5 bases). The CDR3 is 12 residues long. The CDR3 coding sequence is TGTGCCGGCAGCGGGGACCCCGGGCGCCAGCATTTT. Protein product: CAGSGDPGRQHF.

This clonotype was detected only a few times. The J gene is TRBJ2-3, the V gene TRBV24-1; 8 nucleotides agree with TRBD2. This CDR3 is built from 13 residues. With V trimmed by 12 bases and J by 2 bases, 6 bases remained unmatched. Germline V CDR1 and CDR2: KGHDR, SFDVKD. The CDR3 reads CAPLGGDTDTQYF. DNA of the CDR3: TGTGCCCCCCTCGGGGGGGACACAGATACGCAGTATTTT.

The V and J genes are TRBV6-6 and TRBJ1-5; TRBD1 is a possible D gene (5 bases). The V end was cut by 11 bases, the J end by 15 bases, with 23 bases between. CDR3 size: 12 residues. The V gene's germline CDR1 is MNHNY and CDR2 SVGAGI (reference sequence). CDR3 residues: CASWGESQSPHF. The CDR3 region has the DNA TGTGCCTCCTGGGGGGAGAGTCAGTCCCCGCATTTT.

This chain links TRBV20-1 with TRBJ2-3, with TRBD2 matching 9 bases. CDR3 length: 15 amino acids. The germline V gene encodes CDR1 DFQATT and CDR2 SNEGSKA (reference sequence). The CDR3 reads CNASSNSGRTDTQYF. For the CDR3, the DNA is TGCAATGCCAGTTCCAATAGCGGGAGAACGGATACGCAGTATTTT.

This clonotype was counted many times. The genes are TRBV4-1 and TRBJ2-1; a possible D gene is TRBD2 (5 bases). The V gene's germline CDR1 is MGHRA and CDR2 YSYEKL. Trimming shortened V by 1 base and J by 1 base, and 20 bases separated the two germline ends. This CDR3 is 19 amino acids long. CDR3: CASSQVPGNPSGSYNEQFF. Here the CDR3 DNA reads TGCGCCAGCAGCCAAGTTCCGGGAAACCCATCGGGGTCCTACAATGAGCAGTTCTTC.

The chain links TRBV10-3 to TRBJ1-4; the match to TRBD1 covers 7 bases. Germline V gene sequence: CDR1 ENHRY, CDR2 SYGVKD. The CDR3 is 13 residues long. Germline trimming cut 5 bases from V and 10 bases from J; bases unmatched to any gene: 7. The CDR3 here is CAISQGDRGKLFF. CDR3 in DNA: TGTGCCATCAGTCAGGGGGATAGGGGAAAACTGTTTTTT.

Ten or more counts support this clonotype. The CDR3 here is CASAETGANEQYF. For the CDR3, the DNA is TGTGCCAGCGCCGAGACAGGGGCTAACGAGCAGTACTTC. This chain uses TRBV6-2 or TRBV6-3 with TRBJ2-7; 8 bases match TRBD1. This CDR3 has 13 amino acids. Germline trimming cut 8 bases from V and 5 bases from J; bases unmatched to any gene: 8. Germline-derived CDR1 and CDR2 are MNHEY and SVGEGT.

Of note for this clonotype: Mismatch with germline at one junction end may stem from a read error. The J gene is TRBJ2-3, the V gene TRBV5-5, with 9 bases aligning to TRBD1. The CDR3 consists of 15 residues. CDR1 is SGHKS and CDR2 is YYEKEE in the germline V gene (reference sequence). In DNA form, the CDR3 reads TGTGCTAGCATCCGTAGACAGGGGGTGACAGATACGCAGTATTTT. Its translation is CASIRRQGVTDTQYF.

This clonotype was observed a handful of times. The CDR3 carries no conserved terminal phenylalanine or tryptophan, so it likely arises from a read error. The V call is TRBV20-1, the J call TRBJ1-5, with D possibly matching TRBD1 (5 bases). The germline V gene encodes CDR1 DFQATT and CDR2 SNEGSKA (reference sequence). CDR3 length: 12 residues. CDR3 DNA sequence: TGCAGTGCCAGGGATATTGGTCAGCTCCAGCATTGT. This encodes CSARDIGQLQHC.

This clonotype was counted once. An end of the junction does not agree with germline; a read error may underlie this. The V gene is TRBV7-3, the J gene TRBJ1-1; D ambiguous. Germline loops: CDR1 SGHTA, CDR2 FQGTGA. This CDR3 has 13 residues. The CDR3 DNA reads as TGTGCCGGCAGCTTAATCGGGGACACTGAAGCTTTCTTT. Amino acids: CAGSLIGDTEAFF.

In this sample, this clonotype turned up many times. The V gene is TRBV10-3, the J gene TRBJ1-1; the D gene is possibly TRBD1 (6 bases). V gave up 0 bases and J gave up 2 bases, with 13 bases separating them. This CDR3 is built from 16 residues. Germline CDR1 reads ENHRY; CDR2 reads SYGVKD. CDR3 DNA: TGTGCCATCAGTGAGTCGGGGGGCAGGGCTAACACTGAAGCTTTCTTT. It codes for CAISESGGRANTEAFF.

This clonotype has ten or more counts. V gene TRBV5-4 combines with J gene TRBJ2-1; TRBD1 matches at 7 bases. Germline V gene lookup returns CDR1 SGHNT and CDR2 YYREEE (reference sequence). The ends lost 6 bases at V and 7 bases at J; junction bases unmatched: 7. This CDR3 is 13 amino acids long. The DNA of the CDR3 is TGTGCCAGCATCCCACAGGGGACGAATGAGCAGTTCTTC. This encodes CASIPQGTNEQFF. Variable domain in full (rest from reference TRBV5-4 and TRBJ2-1): ETGVTQSPTHLIKTRGQQVTLRCSSQSGHNTVSWYQQALGQGPQFIFQYYREEENGRGNFPPRFSGLQFPNYSSELNVNALELDDSALYLCASIPQGTNEQFFGPGTRLTVL.

About this clonotype itself: Just one base apart from a much larger clone, this may be a read error. The V and J genes are TRBV7-9 and TRBJ1-4, with 7 positions matching TRBD1. Germline CDR1 is SEHNR and CDR2 is FQNEAQ (reference sequence). The CDR3 totals 19 residues. Trimming cost V 0 bases and J 2 bases; bases outside gene matches: 12. Written as DNA, the CDR3 is TGTGCCAGCAGCTTAGCAACGGCCAGGGGGTCTCGCACTAATGAAAAACTGTTTTTT. Protein product: CASSLATARGSRTNEKLFF.

This clonotype was counted once. The CDR3 end shows no conserved phenylalanine or tryptophan, and so a read error is likely. The rearrangement uses TRBV20-1 and TRBJ2-1; no definite D call. The CDR3 extends over 13 amino acids. Per germline, CDR1 DFQATT and CDR2 SNEGSKA (reference sequence). CDR3 bases: TGCAGTGCTAGATTTCGTTCCTACAGTGAGCAGTTCTCC. Protein product: CSARFRSYSEQFS.

This clonotype has only a few counts. CDR3 in amino acids: CSAKGGTGAEAFF. Written as DNA, the CDR3 is TGCAGTGCTAAAGGAGGGACTGGGGCTGAAGCTTTCTTT. The chain has TRBV20-1 and TRBJ1-1; D might be TRBD1 (5 bases). The CDR3 contains 13 residues. The germline V gene encodes CDR1 DFQATT and CDR2 SNEGSKA (reference sequence). V lost 4 bases and J lost 6, with 15 bases in between.

The chain joins TRBV6-5 to TRBJ1-1; maybe TRBD1 (5 bases). The CDR3 length is 14 residues. Germline CDR1 MNHEY, CDR2 SVGAGI. Trimming cost V 7 bases and J 6 bases, with 18 bases left between them. CDR3 in amino acids: CASNTRPGVAEAFF. The CDR3 coding sequence is TGTGCCAGCAACACACGGCCGGGGGTCGCTGAAGCTTTCTTT.